This T cell receptor beta chain was observed in a study of blood T cell repertoires in COVID-19. Measured with immunoSEQ multiplex PCR; TCRdb has only the in-frame clones, and not every one. Of tens of thousands of clones listed, 76% are singletons. The source is an older man with active or convalescent COVID-19. Sequencing input: peripheral blood.

The CDR3 loop reads CATSDSYKTEAFF. CDR3 bases: TGTGCCACCAGTGATTCCTATAAGACTGAAGCTTTCTTT. The chain combines TRBV24-1 with TRBJ1-1; D is undetermined. Trimming cost V 2 bases and J 5 bases, with 8 bases left between them. The germline gives CDR1 KGHDR, CDR2 SFDVKD. The CDR3 is 13 amino acids.